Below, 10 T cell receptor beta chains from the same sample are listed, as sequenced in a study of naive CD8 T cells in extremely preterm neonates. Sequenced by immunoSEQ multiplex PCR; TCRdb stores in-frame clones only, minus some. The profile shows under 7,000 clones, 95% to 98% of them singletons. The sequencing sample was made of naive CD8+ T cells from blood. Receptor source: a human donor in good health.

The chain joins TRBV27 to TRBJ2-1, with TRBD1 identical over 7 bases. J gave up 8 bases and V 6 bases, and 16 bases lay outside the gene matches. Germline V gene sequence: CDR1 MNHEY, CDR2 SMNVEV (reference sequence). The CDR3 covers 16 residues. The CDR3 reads CASSEVRGFNVYEQFF. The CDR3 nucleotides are TGTGCCAGCAGCGAGGTCAGGGGGTTTAACGTCTATGAGCAGTTCTTC.

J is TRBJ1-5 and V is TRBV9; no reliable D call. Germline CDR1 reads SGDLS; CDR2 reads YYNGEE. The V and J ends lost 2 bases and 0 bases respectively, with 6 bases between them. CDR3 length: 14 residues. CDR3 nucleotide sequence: TGTGCCAGCAGCGTCGGTGGTAGCAATCAGCCCCAGCATTTT. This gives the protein CASSVGGSNQPQHF. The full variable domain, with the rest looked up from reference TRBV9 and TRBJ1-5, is DSGVTQTPKHLITATGQRVTLRCSPRSGDLSVYWYQQSLDQGLQFLIQYYNGEERAKGNILERFSAQQFPDLHSELNLSSLELGDSALYFCASSVGGSNQPQHFGDGTRLSIL.

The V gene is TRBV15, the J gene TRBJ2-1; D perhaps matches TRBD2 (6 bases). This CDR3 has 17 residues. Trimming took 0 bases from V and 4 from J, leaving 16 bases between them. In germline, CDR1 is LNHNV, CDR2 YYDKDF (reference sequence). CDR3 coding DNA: TGTGCCACCAGCAGAGAACGGTGGACTAAACCTTACAATGAGCAGTTCTTC. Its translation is CATSRERWTKPYNEQFF.

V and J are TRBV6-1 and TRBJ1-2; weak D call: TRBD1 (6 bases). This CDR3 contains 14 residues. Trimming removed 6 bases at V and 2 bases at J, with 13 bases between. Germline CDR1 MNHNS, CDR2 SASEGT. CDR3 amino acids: CASSALDRNYGYTF. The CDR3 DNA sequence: TGTGCCAGCAGCGCCCTCGACAGGAACTATGGCTACACCTTC.

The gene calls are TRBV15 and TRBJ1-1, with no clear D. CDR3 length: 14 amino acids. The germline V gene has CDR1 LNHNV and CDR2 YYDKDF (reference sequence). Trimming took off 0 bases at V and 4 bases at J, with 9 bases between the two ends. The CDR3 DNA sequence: TGTGCCACCAGCAGAGATCTGGCAGGCACTGAAGCTTTCTTT. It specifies CATSRDLAGTEAFF.

CDR3 residues: CASSPGRGNTEAFF. CDR3 nucleotide sequence: TGCGCCAGCAGCCCCGGACGGGGGAACACTGAAGCTTTCTTT. The chain recombines TRBV4-1 with TRBJ1-1; no definite D call. This CDR3 is 14 amino acids long. The V and J ends lost 4 bases and 1 base respectively, with 10 bases between them. From germline, CDR1 is MGHRA and CDR2 YSYEKL.

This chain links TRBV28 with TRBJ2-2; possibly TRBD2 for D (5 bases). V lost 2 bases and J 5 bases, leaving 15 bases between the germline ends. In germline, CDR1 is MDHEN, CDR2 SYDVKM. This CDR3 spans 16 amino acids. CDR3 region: CASSLRGSRGTGELFF. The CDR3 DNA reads TGTGCCAGCAGTTTACGAGGAAGTCGGGGAACCGGGGAGCTGTTTTTT.

The CDR3 region has the DNA TGTGCCAGCAGTGAATGGTGGGAGGGCTACTTTGAGCAGTTCTTC. This gives the protein CASSEWWEGYFEQFF. The V and J genes are TRBV6-1 and TRBJ2-1; 7 positions match TRBD2. The J segment lost 9 bases and the V segment lost 2 bases, leaving 10 bases of the junction unmatched. The CDR3 has 15 residues. Germline V lookup: CDR1 MNHNS, CDR2 SASEGT.

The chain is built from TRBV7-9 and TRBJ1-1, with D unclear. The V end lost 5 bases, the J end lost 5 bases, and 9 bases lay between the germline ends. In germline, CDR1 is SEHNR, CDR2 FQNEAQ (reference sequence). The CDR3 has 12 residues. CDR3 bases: TGTGCCAGCAGCCCACTAGAGACTGAAGCTTTCTTT. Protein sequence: CASSPLETEAFF.

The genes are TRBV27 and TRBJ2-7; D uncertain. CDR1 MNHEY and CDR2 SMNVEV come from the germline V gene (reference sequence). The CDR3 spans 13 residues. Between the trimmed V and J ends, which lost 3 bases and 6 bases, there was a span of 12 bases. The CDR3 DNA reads TGTGCCAGCAGTTTGGTGGGCAATCGCGAGCAGTACTTC. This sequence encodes CASSLVGNREQYF.